One T cell receptor beta chain is described in this entry. Its specificity is not known. Other DNA sequences in this sample translate to the same CDR3. This CDR3 contains 13 residues. The ends were cut back, 2 bases at V and 4 bases at J, with 6 bases in the middle. Germline V gene sequence: CDR1 SGHTA, CDR2 FQGNSA. A multiplex PCR was run with 60 Vbeta primers and 13 Jbeta primers. Measured with immunoSEQ multiplex PCR; TCRdb has only the in-frame clones, and not every one. The data contain some 120,000 clones, around four fifths of them singletons. These data come from a study of cytomegalovirus exposure and HLA in healthy donors. The study's findings and limits: Cytomegalovirus association was assigned to approximately 160 TCR beta chains.

This receptor was taken from a male donor in good health and CMV-seropositive. The specimen sequenced was PBMCs. V gene TRBV7-2 combines with J gene TRBJ1-5, with D unclear. The CDR3 DNA reads TGTGCCAGCAGCTTACGGGGTAATCAGCCCCAGCATTTT. Protein: CASSLRGNQPQHF.